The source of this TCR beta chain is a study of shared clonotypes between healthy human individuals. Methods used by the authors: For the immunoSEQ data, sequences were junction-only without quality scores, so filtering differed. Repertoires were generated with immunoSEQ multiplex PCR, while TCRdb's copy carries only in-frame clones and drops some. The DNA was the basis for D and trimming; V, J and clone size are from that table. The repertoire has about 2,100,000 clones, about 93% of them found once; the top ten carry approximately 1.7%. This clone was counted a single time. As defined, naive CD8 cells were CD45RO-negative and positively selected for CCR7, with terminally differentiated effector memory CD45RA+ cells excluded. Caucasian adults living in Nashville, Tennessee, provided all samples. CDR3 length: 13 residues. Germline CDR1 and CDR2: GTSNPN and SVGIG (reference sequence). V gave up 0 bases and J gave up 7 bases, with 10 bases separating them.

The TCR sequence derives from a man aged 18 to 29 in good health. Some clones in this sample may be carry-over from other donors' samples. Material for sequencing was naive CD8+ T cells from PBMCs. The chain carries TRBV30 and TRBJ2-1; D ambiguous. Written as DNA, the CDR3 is TGTGCCTGGAGTGTACTTAATTGGAATGAGCAGTTCTTC. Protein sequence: CAWSVLNWNEQFF.